These 29 T cell receptor beta chains originate from one sample sequenced in a study of T cell repertoires in cytomegalovirus infection. No antigen has been identified for these receptors. A single record per CDR3 protein comes from TCRdb applying MiXCR to the reads. The repertoire includes roughly 150,000 distinct CDR3 sequences, about 22% of them detected once, and roughly 25% sits in the top ten. Material: CD8+ T cells from cultured PBMCs, obtained from culture after CMV antigen stimulation. The receptor set was obtained from a human donor in good health (CMV status not recorded). Some clones in this sample may be carry-over from other donors' samples.

This rearrangement joins TRBV6-1 to TRBJ2-5; a weak D match, TRBD1 (6 bases). With 5 bases removed from V and 5 bases from J, the gap between germline ends came to 15 bases. The CDR3 has 14 amino acids. Germline V gives CDR1 MNHNS, CDR2 SASEGT. The CDR3 coding sequence is TGTGCCAGCAGTTGGTTACAGGGCGGCGAGACCCAGTACTTC. This translates into CASSWLQGGETQYF.

This clonotype was recorded at least ten times. The chain uses TRBV6-1 and TRBJ1-1; D not resolved. The length of the CDR3 is 14 residues. Germline V gene data show CDR1 as MNHNS and CDR2 as SASEGT. V was pared by 2 bases and J by 5 bases, with 12 bases between. CDR3 in DNA: TGTGCCAGCAGTGAAATGGAAGGGTTTACTGAAGCTTTCTTT. Its translation is CASSEMEGFTEAFF.

This clonotype was recorded a few times. This sequence joins TRBV12-5 and TRBJ2-7, with 10 bases fitting TRBD1. Germline assignment: CDR1 LGHNT and CDR2 FRNRAP. The J segment lost 3 bases and the V segment lost 0 bases, leaving 8 bases of the junction unmatched. The CDR3 has 17 residues. The CDR3 sequence is CASGLVTGTGALYEQYF. As DNA, the CDR3 is TGTGCTAGTGGTTTGGTGACCGGGACAGGGGCCCTCTACGAGCAGTACTTC.

Worth noting for this clonotype: A junction end diverges from the germline sequence, so it may reflect a read error. The chain joins TRBV27 to TRBJ1-5; D is unclear. There are 15 residues in the CDR3. CDR1 and CDR2 (germline): MNHEY, SMNVEV (reference sequence). CDR3 in DNA: TGTGCCAGCCGTTTGGATACTTATAGCAATCAGCCCCAGCATTTT. Translated, it gives CASRLDTYSNQPQHF.

In this sample, this clonotype turned up a few times. This chain joins TRBV24-1 and TRBJ1-1; D perhaps matches TRBD1 (5 bases). The CDR3 is 12 residues long. Trimming removed 10 bases at V and 1 base at J, with 9 bases between. The germline CDR1 and CDR2 sequences are KGHDR and SFDVKD. The CDR3, as DNA: TGTGCCACAGGGACGGCGAACACTGAAGCTTTCTTT. Residues: CATGTANTEAFF.

The chain is built from TRBV7-8 and TRBJ2-5; D gene unclear. The germline gives CDR1 SGHVS, CDR2 FQNEAQ. The CDR3 is 14 amino acids. V was trimmed by 6 bases and J by 2 bases, leaving 13 bases between them. In DNA, the CDR3 is TGTGCCAGCAGACCCGGGCCCCCTCAAGAGACCCAGTACTTC. Its protein product is CASRPGPPQETQYF.

CDR3 sequence (DNA): TGTGCCAGCAGTCCAGGGGAATGGGGTCAGCCCCAGCATTTT. This translates into CASSPGEWGQPQHF. This chain joins TRBV27 and TRBJ1-5; D is perhaps TRBD1 (6 bases). V lost 5 bases and J lost 6, with 14 bases in between. Per the germline V gene, CDR1 is MNHEY and CDR2 is SMNVEV (reference sequence). This CDR3 region has 14 residues.

This clonotype was counted between two and nine times. The chain joins TRBV7-8 to TRBJ2-1; D may be TRBD1 (5 bases). The germline V gene encodes CDR1 SGHVS and CDR2 FQNEAQ. This CDR3 region has 12 residues. Between the trimmed V and J ends, which lost 3 bases and 10 bases, there was a span of 10 bases. CDR3 protein: CASSFDSNEQFF. The CDR3 bases are TGTGCCAGCAGCTTTGACAGTAACGAGCAGTTCTTC. The full variable domain, its missing parts supplied by reference TRBV7-8 and TRBJ2-1, is GAGVSQSPRYKVAKRGQDVALRCDPISGHVSLFWYQQALGQGPEFLTYFQNEAQLDKSGLPSDRFFAERPEGSVSTLKIQRTQQEDSAVYLCASSFDSNEQFFGPGTRLTVL.

The table lists this clonotype with a few counts. The chain couples TRBV10-3 to TRBJ1-1, with D possibly matching TRBD1 (5 bases). Germline CDR1 is ENHRY and CDR2 is SYGVKD. The CDR3 is made up of 17 amino acids. Trimming shortened V by 2 bases and J by 5 bases, and 21 bases separated the two germline ends. The CDR3 is CAISEPTESRGGTEAFF. CDR3 nucleotide sequence: TGTGCCATCAGTGAGCCAACAGAGAGTAGGGGAGGAACTGAAGCTTTCTTT.

The chain is built from TRBV7-9 and TRBJ1-2, with D possibly TRBD1 on 5 matching bases. CDR3 size: 13 residues. V lost 8 bases to trimming and J lost 6 bases, with 16 bases between them. Germline V CDR1 and CDR2: SEHNR, FQNEAQ (reference sequence). CDR3 amino acids: CASLKPGTDGYTF. CDR3 DNA sequence: TGTGCCAGCCTAAAACCAGGGACGGATGGCTACACCTTC. The full variable domain, rest sourced from reference TRBV7-9 and TRBJ1-2, is DTGVSQNPRHKITKRGQNVTFRCDPISEHNRLYWYRQTLGQGPEFLTYFQNEAQLEKSRLLSDRFSAERPKGSFSTLEIQRTEQGDSAMYLCASLKPGTDGYTFGSGTRLTVV.

The V call is TRBV9, the J call TRBJ2-7; TRBD1 matches at 10 bases. Germline CDR1 SGDLS, CDR2 YYNGEE. The CDR3 loop spans 14 amino acids. The V gene end was trimmed by 0 bases and the J gene end by 5 bases; junction bases not matched to a gene: 2. The CDR3 bases are TGTGCCAGCAGCGTAGCCGGGACAGGGGACGAGCAGTACTTC. It translates to CASSVAGTGDEQYF.

This clonotype was picked up one time. The V call is TRBV29-1, the J call TRBJ2-2; 9 bases fit TRBD1. The J segment lost 6 bases and the V segment lost 8 bases, leaving 13 bases of the junction unmatched. In germline, CDR1 is SQVTM, CDR2 ANQGSEA. The CDR3 sequence is 15 residues long. CDR3: CSSLSGTGSAGELFF. CDR3 nucleotide sequence: TGCAGCTCGCTTTCCGGGACAGGGAGCGCCGGGGAGCTGTTTTTT.

The chain is built from TRBV7-4 and TRBJ1-2; 7 bases agree with TRBD1. Per germline, CDR1 SGHVT and CDR2 SQSDAQ. The CDR3 covers 16 residues. Germline trimming cut 6 bases from V and 4 bases from J; bases unmatched to any gene: 14. CDR3 amino acids: CASRPTRGERFYGYTF. The CDR3 nucleotides read TGTGCCAGCAGGCCGACCAGGGGGGAGAGATTCTATGGCTACACCTTC.

This clonotype was counted between two and nine times. V usage is TRBV7-8 and J usage is TRBJ2-5; D is possibly TRBD2 (6 bases). The V end lost 1 base, the J end lost 5 bases, and 20 bases lay between the germline ends. Per the germline V gene, CDR1 is SGHVS and CDR2 is FQNEAQ. The CDR3 is 17 amino acids. The CDR3 DNA is TGTGCCAGCAGCTTAGGAGGAGGGACGTCTCGGGTGGAGACCCAGTACTTC. This gives the protein CASSLGGGTSRVETQYF.

V usage is TRBV20-1 and J usage is TRBJ2-7; 10 bases match TRBD2. Germline V gene data show CDR1 as DFQATT and CDR2 as SNEGSKA (reference sequence). Losses at the gene ends were 6 bases for V and 4 bases for J; bases not matched to a gene: 9. The CDR3 spans 14 residues. DNA for the CDR3: TGCAGTGCCCCCTTAGGGACTAGCGTATACGAGCAGTACTTC. Its protein is CSAPLGTSVYEQYF.

The chain uses TRBV7-2 and TRBJ2-7; TRBD1 might be the D (5 bases). The V gene lost 4 bases and the J gene lost 4 bases, with 11 bases spanning the gap. CDR3 length: 13 amino acids. From germline, CDR1 is SGHTA and CDR2 FQGNSA. In nucleotides, the CDR3 is TGTGCCAGCAGCTCGCTACCAGGGTACGAGCAGTACTTC. It encodes CASSSLPGYEQYF.

The chain employs TRBV6-1 and TRBJ2-3; 9 bases fit TRBD2. The CDR3 runs to 17 residues. Trimming took 2 bases from V and 1 from J; bases not matched to a gene: 7. Looked up from germline, CDR1 is MNHNS and CDR2 is SASEGT. In DNA form, the CDR3 reads TGTGCCAGCAGTGAATGGGCGGGGGGGACGGGCACAGATACGCAGTATTTT. Amino acid sequence: CASSEWAGGTGTDTQYF.

This clonotype has more than one count but fewer than ten. The J gene is TRBJ2-2, the V gene TRBV7-8; tentatively, D is TRBD2 (6 bases). Germline CDR1 is SGHVS and CDR2 is FQNEAQ. This CDR3 contains 16 residues. V gave up 1 base and J gave up 3 bases, with 12 bases separating them. This CDR3 is CASSLEGGLDTGELFF. The CDR3 DNA is TGTGCCAGCAGCTTAGAAGGAGGGCTGGACACCGGGGAGCTGTTTTTT.

The genes are TRBV29-1 and TRBJ2-2; 9 bases map to TRBD1. Germline trimming cut 3 bases from V and 4 bases from J; bases unmatched to any gene: 3. Per germline, CDR1 SQVTM and CDR2 ANQGSEA. The CDR3 extends over 14 amino acids. CDR3 sequence: CSVDRQGVTGELFF. CDR3 DNA sequence: TGCAGCGTTGACAGACAGGGGGTCACCGGGGAGCTGTTTTTT.

Only one count was recorded for this clonotype. The DNA of the CDR3 is TGTGCCAGCAGTGAAAACCGCAATCAGCCCCAGCATTTT. Protein product: CASSENRNQPQHF. The V call is TRBV6-1, the J call TRBJ1-5, with D uncertain. Germline V gives CDR1 MNHNS, CDR2 SASEGT. CDR3 length equals 13 residues. Trimming left V 2 bases short and J 2 bases short, with 4 bases between.

This clonotype has more than one count but fewer than ten. The chain employs TRBV7-9 and TRBJ2-4; possibly TRBD1 or TRBD2 for D (5 bases each). The V end was cut by 2 bases, the J end by 7 bases, with 18 bases between. The CDR3 consists of 16 residues. CDR1 is SEHNR, CDR2 FQNEAQ, per germline (reference sequence). The CDR3 loop reads CASSLLQGADSNIQYF. CDR3 bases: TGTGCCAGCAGCTTACTGCAGGGTGCGGACTCGAACATTCAGTACTTC. Drawing the rest from reference TRBV7-9 and TRBJ2-4, the complete variable domain is DTGVSQNPRHKITKRGQNVTFRCDPISEHNRLYWYRQTLGQGPEFLTYFQNEAQLEKSRLLSDRFSAERPKGSFSTLEIQRTEQGDSAMYLCASSLLQGADSNIQYFGAGTRLSVL.

In its sample, this clonotype was seen a few times. This chain uses TRBV12-3 or TRBV12-4 with TRBJ2-3, with TRBD1 as a possible D gene (5 bases). Trimming cost V 6 bases and J 1 base, with 14 bases left between them. The CDR3 runs to 15 residues. The CDR3 loop is CASSPRVWGTDTQYF. CDR3 in DNA: TGTGCCAGCAGCCCCAGGGTTTGGGGCACAGATACGCAGTATTTT.

This chain joins TRBV6-5 and TRBJ2-5; 7 bases fit TRBD2. Germline values: CDR1 MNHEY, CDR2 SVGAGI. The CDR3 runs to 15 residues. The V segment lost 4 bases and the J segment 1 base; nucleotides outside the gene matches: 6. CDR3 DNA: TGTGCCAGCAGTTTGACTAGCCCGTTCCAAGAGACCCAGTACTTC. This translates into CASSLTSPFQETQYF.

This clonotype was observed a single time. The chain is built from TRBV7-2 and TRBJ2-2; D is ambiguous. The V gene lost 3 bases and the J gene lost 2 bases, with 10 bases spanning the gap. The germline CDR1 and CDR2 sequences are SGHTA and FQGNSA. The CDR3 contains 15 residues. This CDR3 is CASSFRRRNTGELFF. CDR3 nucleotides: TGTGCCAGCAGCTTCCGAAGGAGAAACACCGGGGAGCTGTTTTTT.

This clonotype was detected a few times. The CDR3 sequence: CASSFRTSGERSSYEQYF. In DNA, the CDR3 is TGTGCCAGCAGCTTCAGGACTAGCGGGGAGAGAAGCTCCTACGAGCAGTACTTC. The chain couples TRBV7-8 to TRBJ2-7, with 12 bases fitting TRBD2. The CDR3 has 18 residues. V was clipped by 3 bases and J by 0 bases; unmatched bases: 9. Germline V gene sequence: CDR1 SGHVS, CDR2 FQNEAQ.

This rearrangement joins TRBV12-3 or TRBV12-4 to TRBJ1-1, with TRBD1 as a possible D gene (5 bases). Trimming took 7 bases from V and 11 from J, leaving 20 bases between them. The CDR3 extends over 13 amino acids. CDR3 in DNA: TGTGCCAGCATCCTCCCGGCAGGGAAGGGGGCTTTCTTT. As protein: CASILPAGKGAFF.

This clonotype occurred a few times. The CDR3 DNA sequence: TGTGCCAGCAGTTTATCGAACGTAGCCTACGAGCAGTACTTC. Amino acids: CASSLSNVAYEQYF. This chain links TRBV27 with TRBJ2-7; D unclear. Per the germline V gene, CDR1 is MNHEY and CDR2 is SMNVEV (reference sequence). The CDR3 length is 14 residues. V shed 0 bases and J shed 2 bases, with 8 bases lying between them.

This clonotype has only a few counts. V and J are TRBV12-3 or TRBV12-4 and TRBJ2-7; possibly TRBD1 for D (6 bases). The CDR3 extends over 12 amino acids. V shed 5 bases and J shed 6 bases, with 11 bases lying between them. CDR3 loop: CASSLGTPEQYF. The CDR3 bases are TGTGCCAGCAGTCTCGGGACACCCGAGCAGTACTTC.

The chain is built from TRBV7-2 and TRBJ1-2; no definite D call. V was clipped by 5 bases and J by 4 bases, with 20 bases between them. Germline CDR1 reads SGHTA; CDR2 reads FQGNSA. This CDR3 contains 16 residues. The CDR3 DNA follows: TGTGCCAGCAGCCGCACGCGCGTGGGTCTAGGCTATGGCTACACCTTC. This encodes CASSRTRVGLGYGYTF.